This T cell receptor (beta chain) appears in the sequencing data of a study of CD8+CD57+ T cells in acquired aplastic anemia. Both TCR beta VDJ combination and CDR3 sequence profiling were carried out. Genomic DNA was the template for this profiling. TCRdb recomputed calls from the reads with MiXCR, one row per CDR3 protein. The sample records under 150,000 distinct CDR3 sequences, almost 40% being singletons. The germline gives CDR1 SNHLY, CDR2 FYNNEI. Germline trimming cut 4 bases from V and 5 bases from J; bases unmatched to any gene: 11. The CDR3 consists of 15 residues. This clonotype occurred a few times. The authors sequenced patients whose flow cytometry had shown CD8+CD57+ cell expansion. Patients, without exception, had severe acquired aplastic anemia.

The origin of this receptor is a human donor with aplastic anemia. Specimen: sorted CD4+, CD8+, or CD8+CD57+ T cells (not recorded which) from PBMCs. V and J are TRBV2 and TRBJ2-7; 7 nucleotides line up with TRBD1. In nucleotides, the CDR3 is TGTGCCAGCAGTGCCCCGACAGGGATCAGCCACGAGCAGTACTTC. It codes for CASSAPTGISHEQYF.